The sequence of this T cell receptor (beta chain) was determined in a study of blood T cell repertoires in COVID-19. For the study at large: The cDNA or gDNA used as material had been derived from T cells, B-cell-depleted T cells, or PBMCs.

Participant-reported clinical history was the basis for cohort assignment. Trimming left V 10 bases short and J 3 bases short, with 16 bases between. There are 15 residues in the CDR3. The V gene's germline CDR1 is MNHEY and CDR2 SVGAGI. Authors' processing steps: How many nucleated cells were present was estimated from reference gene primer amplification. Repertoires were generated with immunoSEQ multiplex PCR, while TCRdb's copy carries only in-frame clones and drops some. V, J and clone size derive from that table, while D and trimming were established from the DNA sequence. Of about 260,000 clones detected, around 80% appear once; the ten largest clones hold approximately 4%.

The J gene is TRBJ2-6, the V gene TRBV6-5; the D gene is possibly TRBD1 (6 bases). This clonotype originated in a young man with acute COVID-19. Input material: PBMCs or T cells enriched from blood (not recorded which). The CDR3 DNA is TGTGCCACCGCACAGGGTTCGGATGGGGCCAACGTCCTGACTTTC. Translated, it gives CATAQGSDGANVLTF.